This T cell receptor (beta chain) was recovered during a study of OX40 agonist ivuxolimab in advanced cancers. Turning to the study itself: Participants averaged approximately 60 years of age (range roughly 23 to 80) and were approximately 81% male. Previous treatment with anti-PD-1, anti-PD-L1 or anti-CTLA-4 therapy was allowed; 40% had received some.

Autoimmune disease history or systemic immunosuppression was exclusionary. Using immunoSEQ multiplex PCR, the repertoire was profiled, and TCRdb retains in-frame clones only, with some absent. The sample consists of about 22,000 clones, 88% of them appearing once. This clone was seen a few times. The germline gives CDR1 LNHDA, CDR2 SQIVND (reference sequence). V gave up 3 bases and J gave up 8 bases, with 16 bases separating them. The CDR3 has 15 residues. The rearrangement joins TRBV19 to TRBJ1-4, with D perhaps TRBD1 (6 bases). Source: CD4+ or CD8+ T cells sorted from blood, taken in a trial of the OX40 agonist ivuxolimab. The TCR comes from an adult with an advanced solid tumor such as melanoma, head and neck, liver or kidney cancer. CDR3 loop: CASSIFNRVGEKLFF. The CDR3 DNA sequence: TGTGCCAGTAGTATCTTCAACAGGGTCGGCGAAAAACTGTTTTTT.